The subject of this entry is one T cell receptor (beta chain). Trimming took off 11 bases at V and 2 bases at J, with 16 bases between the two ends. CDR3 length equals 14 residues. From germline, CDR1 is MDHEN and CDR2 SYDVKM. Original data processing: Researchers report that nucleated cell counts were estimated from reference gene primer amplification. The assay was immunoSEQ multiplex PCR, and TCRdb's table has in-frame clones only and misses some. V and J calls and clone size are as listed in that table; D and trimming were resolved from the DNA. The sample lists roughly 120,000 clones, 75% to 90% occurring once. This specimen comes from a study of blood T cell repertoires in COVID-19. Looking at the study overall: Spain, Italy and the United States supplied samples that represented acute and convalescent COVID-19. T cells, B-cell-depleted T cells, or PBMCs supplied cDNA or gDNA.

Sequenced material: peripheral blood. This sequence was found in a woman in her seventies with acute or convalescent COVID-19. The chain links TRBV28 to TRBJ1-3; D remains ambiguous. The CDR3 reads CAGLGGVTGNTIYF. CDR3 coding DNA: TGTGCCGGACTAGGCGGGGTCACTGGAAACACCATATATTTT. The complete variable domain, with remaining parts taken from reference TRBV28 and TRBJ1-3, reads DVKVTQSSRYLVKRTGEKVFLECVQDMDHENMFWYRQDPGLGLRLIYFSYDVKMKEKGDIPEGYSVSREKKERFSLILESASTNQTSMYLCAGLGGVTGNTIYFGEGSWLTVV.